This record concerns one T cell receptor (beta chain) sequence. Its antigen is undetermined. This CDR3 is built from 15 residues. V lost 3 bases and J 7 bases, leaving 17 bases between the germline ends. Germline lookup yields CDR1 MNHNS and CDR2 SASEGT. The entry originates in a study of CD8 T cells in ankylosing spondylitis. TCRdb re-analysed the 5' RACE reads in MiXCR, keeping a single row per CDR3 protein. The sample consists of about 250,000 distinct CDR3 sequences, about 18% of them appearing once. Points from the study as a whole: Significantly higher representation of disease-linked clones was reported for matched ankylosing spondylitis synovial fluid. Disease-linked clones bore a CD8+ phenotype, appearing relatively rarely in peripheral blood. Characteristic, it appeared, of ankylosing spondylitis blood was a TCR beta motif of about eight highly homologous variants.

The source material was blood, either unsorted or a sorted T cell fraction (not recorded which). The TCR was taken from a male donor with ankylosing spondylitis or in good health (not recorded which). The chain recombines TRBV6-1 with TRBJ2-3; perhaps D is TRBD1 or TRBD2 (5 bases each). The CDR3 DNA sequence: TGTGCCAGCAGTGACGAACGGGACCCCGCAAATACGCAGTATTTT. Translation gives CASSDERDPANTQYF.